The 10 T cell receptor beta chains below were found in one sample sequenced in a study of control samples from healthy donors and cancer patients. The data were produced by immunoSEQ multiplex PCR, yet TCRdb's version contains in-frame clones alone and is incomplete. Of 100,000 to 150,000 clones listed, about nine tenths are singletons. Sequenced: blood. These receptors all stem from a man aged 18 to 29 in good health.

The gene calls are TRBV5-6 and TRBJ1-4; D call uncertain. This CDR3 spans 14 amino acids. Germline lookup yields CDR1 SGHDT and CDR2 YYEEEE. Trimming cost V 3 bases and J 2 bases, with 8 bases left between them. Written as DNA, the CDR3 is TGTGCCAGCAGCTCACGTTCGACTAATGAAAAACTGTTTTTT. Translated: CASSSRSTNEKLFF. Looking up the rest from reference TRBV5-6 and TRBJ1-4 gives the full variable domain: DAGVTQSPTHLIKTRGQQVTLRCSPKSGHDTVSWYQQALGQGPQFIFQYYEEEERQRGNFPDRFSGHQFPNYSSELNVNALLLGDSALYLCASSSRSTNEKLFFGSGTQLSVL.

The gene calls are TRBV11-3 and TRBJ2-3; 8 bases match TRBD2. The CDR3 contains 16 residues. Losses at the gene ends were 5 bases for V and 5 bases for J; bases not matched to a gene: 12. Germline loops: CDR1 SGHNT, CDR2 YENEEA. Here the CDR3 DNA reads TGTGCCAGCAGCGTGACCGGGACTAGATCCTTAGATACGCAGTATTTT. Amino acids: CASSVTGTRSLDTQYF.

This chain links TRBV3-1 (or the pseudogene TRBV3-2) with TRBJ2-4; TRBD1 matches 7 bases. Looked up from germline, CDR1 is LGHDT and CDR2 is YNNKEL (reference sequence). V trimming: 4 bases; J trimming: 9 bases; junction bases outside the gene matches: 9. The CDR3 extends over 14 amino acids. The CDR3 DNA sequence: TGTGCCAGCAGCCTGGGGACAGATCGAGGCATTCAGTACTTC. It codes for CASSLGTDRGIQYF.

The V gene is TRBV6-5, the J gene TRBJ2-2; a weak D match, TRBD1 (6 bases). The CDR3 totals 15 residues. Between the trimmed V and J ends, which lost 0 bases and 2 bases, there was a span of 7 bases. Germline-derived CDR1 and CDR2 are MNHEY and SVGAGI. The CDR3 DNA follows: TGTGCCAGCAGTTACTCGGACAGTAACACCGGGGAGCTGTTTTTT. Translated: CASSYSDSNTGELFF.

The CDR3 sequence is CASSIAGGPQHF. As DNA, the CDR3 is TGTGCCAGCAGCATTGCGGGGGGGCCCCAGCATTTT. V usage is TRBV5-5 and J usage is TRBJ1-5; tentatively, D is TRBD1 (5 bases). V lost 4 bases and J lost 9, with 11 bases in between. This CDR3 region has 12 residues. Germline values: CDR1 SGHKS, CDR2 YYEKEE (reference sequence).

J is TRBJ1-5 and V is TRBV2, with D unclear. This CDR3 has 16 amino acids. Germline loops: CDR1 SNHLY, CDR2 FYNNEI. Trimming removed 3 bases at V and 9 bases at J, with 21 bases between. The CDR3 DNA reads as TGTGCCAGCAGTGAGGCCGTTCAAAGTGAGTCATGGCCCCAGCATTTT. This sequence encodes CASSEAVQSESWPQHF.

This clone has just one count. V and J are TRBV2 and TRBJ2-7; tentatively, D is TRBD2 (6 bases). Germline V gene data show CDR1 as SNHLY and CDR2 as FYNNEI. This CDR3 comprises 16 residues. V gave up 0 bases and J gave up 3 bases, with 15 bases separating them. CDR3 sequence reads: CASSEAATGAGYEQYV. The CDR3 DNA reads TGTGCCAGCAGTGAAGCTGCTACGGGAGCGGGCTACGAGCAGTACGTC.

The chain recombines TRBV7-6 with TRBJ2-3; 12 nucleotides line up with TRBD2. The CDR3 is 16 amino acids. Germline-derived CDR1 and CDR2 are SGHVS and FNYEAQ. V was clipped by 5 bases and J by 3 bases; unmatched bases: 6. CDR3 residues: CASSMLAGGRTDTQYF. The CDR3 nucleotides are TGTGCCAGCAGCATGCTAGCGGGGGGGCGAACAGATACGCAGTATTTT.

CDR3 nucleotides: TGTGCCAGCAGCTTAGCCTGGGCCAAAGCTAACTATGGCTACACCTTC. Translated: CASSLAWAKANYGYTF. The J gene is TRBJ1-2, the V gene TRBV7-9; D remains unclear. With 0 bases removed from V and 0 bases from J, the gap between germline ends came to 11 bases. This CDR3 is built from 16 residues. Germline V gene data show CDR1 as SEHNR and CDR2 as FQNEAQ (reference sequence).

As DNA, the CDR3 is TGTGCCAGCAGCCGGCAGACAGGGAAAGGGGGGAATGAGCAGTTCTTC. Its protein product is CASSRQTGKGGNEQFF. The rearrangement joins TRBV6-6 to TRBJ2-1, with D perhaps TRBD1 (7 bases). The CDR3 covers 16 residues. The V gene lost 6 bases and the J gene lost 7 bases, with 22 bases spanning the gap. Germline V gives CDR1 MNHNY, CDR2 SVGAGI (reference sequence).